This passage covers 23 T cell receptor beta chains from one sample sequenced in a study of T cell changes during pregnancy in multiple sclerosis. Generated by immunoSEQ multiplex PCR, the TCRdb table keeps only in-frame clones and is missing some. The profile covers approximately 53,000 clones, with around nine tenths appearing a single time and 0.35% to 0.45% taken by the ten largest. Sequences were derived from CD4+ T cells from peripheral blood mononuclear cells, sampled before pregnancy. These receptors all come from a female donor with multiple sclerosis, enrolled in a pregnancy study.

J is TRBJ1-4 and V is TRBV6-5; 12 bases map to TRBD1. Germline V CDR1 and CDR2: MNHEY, SVGAGI. The CDR3 totals 14 residues. J lost 8 bases, V lost 6 bases, and 4 bases had no gene match. CDR3 loop: CASRGTGGYEKLFF. The DNA for the CDR3 is TGTGCCAGCAGGGGGACAGGGGGCTACGAAAAACTGTTTTTT.

The chain's CDR3 is CASSPPGIFNEQFF. The CDR3 bases are TGTGCCAGCAGCCCCCCGGGAATTTTTAATGAGCAGTTCTTC. The chain links TRBV5-6 to TRBJ2-1; D perhaps matches TRBD2 (5 bases). Trimming took 4 bases from V and 7 from J, leaving 15 bases between them. CDR1 and CDR2 from the germline V gene are SGHDT and YYEEEE. This CDR3 is built from 14 residues.

The chain couples TRBV6-1 to TRBJ1-2; the D is unclear. The CDR3 extends over 14 amino acids. V was pared by 9 bases and J by 6 bases, with 20 bases between. Looked up from germline, CDR1 is MNHNS and CDR2 is SASEGT. This chain's CDR3 is CASMATQSGHGYTF. Written as DNA, the CDR3 is TGTGCCAGTATGGCTACCCAAAGCGGCCATGGCTACACCTTC.

This sequence joins TRBV9 and TRBJ2-1; 8 bases fit TRBD2. Germline CDR1 reads SGDLS; CDR2 reads YYNGEE. Trimming at V came to 0 bases and at J to 8 bases, leaving 7 bases not matched to a gene. The CDR3 consists of 15 residues. CDR3 sequence (DNA): TGTGCCAGCAGCGTAGGGGGCGGGAGGAAGGATGAGCAGTTCTTC. As protein: CASSVGGGRKDEQFF.

The rearrangement uses TRBV28 and TRBJ1-1; 8 nucleotides match TRBD1. After removal of 5 bases from V and 5 bases from J, the junction contained 7 bases not matched to a gene. CDR3 length equals 14 residues. CDR1 and CDR2 from the germline V gene are MDHEN and SYDVKM. CDR3 bases: TGTGCCAGCAGTAACACAGGGGGAGGTACTGAAGCTTTCTTT. It codes for CASSNTGGGTEAFF.

V gene TRBV10-1 combines with J gene TRBJ2-7; D remains ambiguous. The CDR3 is made up of 13 amino acids. Germline CDR1 is WNHNN and CDR2 is SYGVQD (reference sequence). V was clipped by 5 bases and J by 2 bases, with 10 bases between them. The CDR3 DNA reads TGCGCCAGCAGTCAAGGAACAGCCTACGAGCAGTACTTC. Its protein product is CASSQGTAYEQYF.

J is TRBJ1-1 and V is TRBV2; possibly TRBD1 for D (6 bases). Germline V lookup: CDR1 SNHLY, CDR2 FYNNEI. Trimming pared 6 bases from V and 4 bases from J, leaving 18 bases between. This CDR3 region has 15 residues. This CDR3 is CASSLGGLRSTEAFF. DNA for the CDR3: TGTGCCAGCAGCTTAGGGGGACTAAGGAGCACTGAAGCTTTCTTT.

The rearrangement uses TRBV30 and TRBJ2-7, with D maybe TRBD2 (6 bases). In germline, CDR1 is GTSNPN, CDR2 SVGIG (reference sequence). This CDR3 is 16 amino acids long. Trimming stripped 0 bases from V and 4 bases from J, with 19 bases between. CDR3 sequence reads: CAWSVPRRRVGYEQYF. The CDR3 DNA sequence: TGTGCCTGGAGTGTACCCCGACGGAGGGTAGGATACGAGCAGTACTTC. Full variable domain (remainder filled in from reference TRBV30 and TRBJ2-7): SQTIHQWPATLVQPVGSPLSLECTVEGTSNPNLYWYRQAAGRGLQLLFYSVGIGQISSEVPQNLSASRPQDRQFILSSKKLLLSDSGFYLCAWSVPRRRVGYEQYFGPGTRLTVT.

The rearrangement links TRBV28 to TRBJ1-3; no definite D call. V was pared by 6 bases and J by 3 bases, with 18 bases between. The V gene's germline CDR1 is MDHEN and CDR2 SYDVKM. The CDR3 length is 16 residues. DNA of the CDR3: TGTGCCAGCAGAACTATTGGTACAGCGGATGGAAACACCATATATTTT. Its translation: CASRTIGTADGNTIYF.

This clone has only one observation. The chain links TRBV19 to TRBJ1-3; weak D call: TRBD1 (5 bases). This CDR3 region has 16 residues. CDR1 and CDR2 (germline): LNHDA, SQIVND (reference sequence). Trimming left V 10 bases short and J 0 bases short, with 19 bases between. The CDR3 sequence is CATVPRSGGSGNTIYF. The CDR3 DNA reads as TGTGCCACAGTTCCCCGGTCGGGGGGCTCTGGAAACACCATATATTTT.

J is TRBJ2-2 and V is TRBV30; 7 nucleotides line up with TRBD1. Germline assignment: CDR1 GTSNPN and CDR2 SVGIG (reference sequence). The CDR3 consists of 15 residues. V shed 4 bases, J shed 4 bases, and the junction held 9 bases outside the gene matches. The DNA of the CDR3 is TGTGCCTGGACCAAGGACAGGCTAGGCACCGGGGAGCTGTTTTTT. Encoded protein: CAWTKDRLGTGELFF.

This rearrangement joins TRBV2 to TRBJ2-3; 11 bases align to TRBD1. The V gene's germline CDR1 is SNHLY and CDR2 FYNNEI. V was pared by 6 bases and J by 4 bases, with 12 bases of the junction left unmatched. This CDR3 is 17 amino acids long. CDR3 loop: CASRMLGQGALADTQYF. The CDR3 bases are TGTGCCAGCAGGATGCTAGGACAGGGGGCCCTAGCAGATACGCAGTATTTT. The variable domain in full, completed from reference TRBV2 and TRBJ2-3, reads EPEVTQTPSHQVTQMGQEVILRCVPISNHLYFYWYRQILGQKVEFLVSFYNNEISEKSEIFDDQFSVERPDGSNFTLKIRSTKLEDSAMYFCASRMLGQGALADTQYFGPGTRLTVL.

The V and J genes are TRBV7-2 and TRBJ2-1; D ambiguous. The CDR3 is made up of 11 amino acids. Trimming cost V 3 bases and J 7 bases, with 4 bases left between them. Per the germline V gene, CDR1 is SGHTA and CDR2 is FQGNSA. For the CDR3, the DNA is TGTGCCAGCAGCTTTCTAAATGAGCAGTTCTTC. Its translation: CASSFLNEQFF. The entire variable domain, with the rest obtained from reference TRBV7-2 and TRBJ2-1, is as follows: GAGVSQSPSNKVTEKGKDVELRCDPISGHTALYWYRQSLGQGLEFLIYFQGNSAPDKSGLPSDRFSAERTGGSVSTLTIQRTQQEDSAVYLCASSFLNEQFFGPGTRLTVL.

V and J are TRBV27 and TRBJ2-5; 7 bases fit TRBD2. CDR3 length: 13 residues. Looked up from germline, CDR1 is MNHEY and CDR2 is SMNVEV (reference sequence). After removal of 5 bases from V and 4 bases from J, the junction contained 4 bases not matched to a gene. The CDR3 loop reads CASSQTSRETQYF. DNA for the CDR3: TGTGCCAGCAGTCAGACTAGCCGAGAGACCCAGTACTTC.

CDR3 loop: CSVEVTTMLPFYNEQFF. CDR3 nucleotide sequence: TGCAGCGTTGAAGTCACCACAATGTTACCCTTCTACAATGAGCAGTTCTTC. V is TRBV29-1 and J is TRBJ2-1, with D unresolved. This CDR3 region has 17 residues. Germline V gene sequence: CDR1 SQVTM, CDR2 ANQGSEA. V lost 1 base and J lost 3, with 19 bases in between.

This clone was detected once. The V and J genes are TRBV19 and TRBJ1-2, with 7 bases lining up with TRBD1. This CDR3 has 16 residues. The J segment lost 5 bases and the V segment lost 0 bases, leaving 9 bases of the junction unmatched. Germline V lookup: CDR1 LNHDA, CDR2 SQIVND (reference sequence). This chain's CDR3 is CASSIEGTAARYGYTF. The CDR3 coding sequence is TGTGCCAGTAGTATAGAGGGGACAGCCGCGCGATATGGCTACACCTTC.

The rearrangement joins TRBV28 to TRBJ2-7; tentatively, D is TRBD1 (5 bases). Germline CDR1 is MDHEN and CDR2 is SYDVKM. The CDR3 is made up of 13 amino acids. The germline V and J ends were trimmed by 2 bases and 3 bases, with 8 bases remaining between them. The CDR3 spells CASSLPGYYEQYF. Written as DNA, the CDR3 is TGTGCCAGCAGTTTACCAGGGTACTACGAGCAGTACTTC. Full variable domain (remainder filled in from reference TRBV28 and TRBJ2-7): DVKVTQSSRYLVKRTGEKVFLECVQDMDHENMFWYRQDPGLGLRLIYFSYDVKMKEKGDIPEGYSVSREKKERFSLILESASTNQTSMYLCASSLPGYYEQYFGPGTRLTVT.

This chain connects TRBV15 to TRBJ2-5; 7 bases align to TRBD1. CDR1 is LNHNV and CDR2 is YYDKDF in the germline V gene (reference sequence). There are 17 residues in the CDR3. V lost 1 base and J lost 3; bases outside the gene matches: 11. The DNA of the CDR3 is TGTGCCACCAGCAGAGGGGCCCCCGGGACAGTAAAAGAGACCCAGTACTTC. It is translated as CATSRGAPGTVKETQYF.

J is TRBJ2-2 and V is TRBV15; the match to TRBD1 covers 8 bases. Germline lookup yields CDR1 LNHNV and CDR2 YYDKDF (reference sequence). After removal of 1 base from V and 6 bases from J, the junction contained 1 base not matched to a gene. The CDR3 is 14 residues long. The chain's CDR3 is CATSRATGAGELFF. The CDR3 region has the DNA TGTGCCACCAGCAGAGCGACAGGGGCCGGGGAGCTGTTTTTT.

This chain links TRBV5-5 with TRBJ1-3, with unresolved D. With 5 bases removed from V and 0 bases from J, the gap between germline ends came to 12 bases. The CDR3 covers 15 residues. CDR1 SGHKS and CDR2 YYEKEE come from the germline V gene (reference sequence). This chain's CDR3 is CASSYLGSSGNTIYF. In nucleotides, the CDR3 is TGTGCCAGCAGTTACTTAGGGAGCTCTGGAAACACCATATATTTT.

The chain joins TRBV7-8 to TRBJ2-3, with 7 bases fitting TRBD1. Germline assignment: CDR1 SGHVS and CDR2 FQNEAQ. V lost 5 bases and J lost 3; bases outside the gene matches: 2. The CDR3 has 13 residues. The CDR3 spells CASSPTGTDTQYF. The CDR3, as DNA: TGTGCCAGCAGCCCGACAGGGACAGATACGCAGTATTTT.

The chain employs TRBV7-2 and TRBJ2-7; 13 positions agree with TRBD2. This CDR3 has 15 amino acids. Trimming removed 3 bases from V and 2 bases from J; junction bases left unmatched: 1. Germline loops: CDR1 SGHTA, CDR2 FQGNSA. CDR3 DNA sequence: TGTGCCAGCAGCTTGGGGACTAGCGGGACCTACGAGCAGTACTTC. The encoded protein is CASSLGTSGTYEQYF.

The V call is TRBV19, the J call TRBJ2-3, with a weak D call TRBD2 (6 bases). The germline V gene has CDR1 LNHDA and CDR2 SQIVND (reference sequence). The CDR3 runs 15 residues. Trimming stripped 2 bases from V and 0 bases from J, with 9 bases between. CDR3 sequence reads: CASSIIAASTDTQYF. The CDR3, as DNA: TGTGCCAGTAGTATAATAGCGGCAAGCACAGATACGCAGTATTTT.